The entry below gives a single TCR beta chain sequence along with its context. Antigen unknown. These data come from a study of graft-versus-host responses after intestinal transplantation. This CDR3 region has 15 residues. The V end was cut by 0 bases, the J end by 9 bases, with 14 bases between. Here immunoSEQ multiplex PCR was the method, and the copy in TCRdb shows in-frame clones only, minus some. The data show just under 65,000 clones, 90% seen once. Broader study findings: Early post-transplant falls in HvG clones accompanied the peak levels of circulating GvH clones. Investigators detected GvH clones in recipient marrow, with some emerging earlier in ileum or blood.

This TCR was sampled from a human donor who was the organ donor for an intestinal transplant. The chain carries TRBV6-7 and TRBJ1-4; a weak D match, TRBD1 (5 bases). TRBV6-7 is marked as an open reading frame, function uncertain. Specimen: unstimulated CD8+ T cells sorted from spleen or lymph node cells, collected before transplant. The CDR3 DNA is TGTGCCAGCAGTTACTCCGGCAGGGAGGGGAAAAAACTGTTTTTT. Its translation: CASSYSGREGKKLFF.